Shown below are 9 T cell receptor beta chains from a single sample sequenced in a study of OX40 agonist ivuxolimab in advanced cancers. Produced via immunoSEQ multiplex PCR; TCRdb's table is partial and in-frame only. The sample records about 14,000 clones, 55% to 75% being singletons. The specimen was CD4+ or CD8+ T cells sorted from blood, collected in a trial of the OX40 agonist ivuxolimab. Receptor source: an adult with an advanced solid tumor such as melanoma, head and neck, liver or kidney cancer.

The chain employs TRBV29-1 and TRBJ2-3, with 10 bases identical to TRBD2. Germline V lookup: CDR1 SQVTM, CDR2 ANQGSEA. V trimming: 1 base; J trimming: 4 bases; junction bases outside the gene matches: 5. There are 15 residues in the CDR3. The CDR3 here is CSVEGLAGGADTQYF. The CDR3 DNA sequence: TGCAGCGTTGAAGGGTTAGCGGGAGGAGCAGATACGCAGTATTTT.

The chain couples TRBV4-1 to TRBJ2-7; 8 bases match TRBD2. Germline lookup yields CDR1 MGHRA and CDR2 YSYEKL. Unmatched junction bases numbered 6, after V lost 2 bases and J lost 0 bases. The CDR3 consists of 16 residues. The CDR3, as DNA: TGCGCCAGCAGCCAAAGAACTAGCGGCTACTCCTACGAGCAGTACTTC. Residues: CASSQRTSGYSYEQYF.

V and J are TRBV5-1 and TRBJ1-4; TRBD1 might be the D (5 bases). V was pared by 2 bases and J by 7 bases, with 18 bases between. CDR1 is SGHRS, CDR2 YFSETQ, per germline. This CDR3 comprises 16 residues. The DNA for the CDR3 is TGCGCCAGCAGCTTTACCGAGTCAGGGTGGGGTGAAAAACTGTTTTTT. It specifies CASSFTESGWGEKLFF.

The chain is built from TRBV19 and TRBJ1-1, with TRBD1 as a possible D gene (5 bases). Germline CDR1 LNHDA, CDR2 SQIVND (reference sequence). Trimming stripped 2 bases from V and 0 bases from J, with 10 bases between. There are 15 residues in the CDR3. CDR3 sequence reads: CASSINGGVNTEAFF. CDR3 nucleotides: TGTGCCAGTAGTATAAATGGAGGGGTGAACACTGAAGCTTTCTTT.

The chain has TRBV29-1 and TRBJ2-2; tentative D call: TRBD1 (5 bases). Between the trimmed V and J ends, which lost 7 bases and 4 bases, there was a span of 10 bases. The CDR3 is made up of 12 amino acids. CDR1 is SQVTM and CDR2 is ANQGSEA in the germline V gene. As DNA, the CDR3 is TGCAGCGGCAGGGATTTCACCGGGGAGCTGTTTTTT. This encodes CSGRDFTGELFF.

This clone ranks as medium-sized. J is TRBJ1-4 and V is TRBV6-6; D call uncertain. This CDR3 contains 14 residues. Germline CDR1 is MNHNY and CDR2 is SVGAGI (reference sequence). The V end lost 0 bases, the J end lost 4 bases, and 6 bases lay between the germline ends. This CDR3 is CASSYSVYNEKLFF. Here the CDR3 DNA reads TGTGCCAGCAGTTACTCGGTTTATAATGAAAAACTGTTTTTT.

The chain's CDR3 is CASSLAPRGTVQPFNSPLHF. Here the CDR3 DNA reads TGCGCCAGCAGCTTGGCACCTCGGGGGACCGTCCAACCTTTTAATTCACCCCTCCACTTT. The V call is TRBV5-1, the J call TRBJ1-6; possibly TRBD1 for D (5 bases). Germline CDR1 and CDR2: SGHRS and YFSETQ. This CDR3 is built from 20 residues. Trimming removed 0 bases at V and 6 bases at J, with 25 bases between.

V is TRBV11-2 and J is TRBJ1-2, with 8 bases aligning to TRBD1. The CDR3 extends over 13 amino acids. The V gene's germline CDR1 is SGHAT and CDR2 FQNNGV. V trimming: 6 bases; J trimming: 4 bases; junction bases outside the gene matches: 4. The DNA of the CDR3 is TGTGCCAGCAGACCGACAGGGGTCTATGGCTACACCTTC. Encoded protein: CASRPTGVYGYTF. Using reference TRBV11-2 and TRBJ1-2 for the parts outside the CDR3, the full variable domain is EAGVAQSPRYKIIEKRQSVAFWCNPISGHATLYWYQQILGQGPKLLIQFQNNGVVDDSQLPKDRFSAERLKGVDSTLKIQPAKLEDSAVYLCASRPTGVYGYTFGSGTRLTVV.

This clone is termed medium-sized. V usage is TRBV6-5 and J usage is TRBJ1-3; the D gene is possibly TRBD1 (6 bases). CDR1 and CDR2 from the germline V gene are MNHEY and SVGAGI. Trimming took 6 bases from V and 1 from J, leaving 13 bases between them. The CDR3 is made up of 15 amino acids. This CDR3 reads CASRTGQYSGNTIYF. CDR3 sequence (DNA): TGTGCCAGCAGAACCGGACAGTATTCTGGAAACACCATATATTTT.